The 15 T cell receptor beta chains below come from one sample, sequenced in a study of blood T cell repertoires in COVID-19. TCRdb's copy holds only in-frame clones and misses some; the assay was immunoSEQ multiplex PCR. The data contain about 300,000 clones, approximately 84% of them seen just once; the ten biggest clones take up more than 9%. Specimen: PBMCs or T cells enriched from blood (not recorded which). Receptors were obtained from a woman in her late teens or twenties who had recovered from COVID-19.

The chain uses TRBV10-3 and TRBJ2-3, with 10 bases aligning to TRBD2. V gave up 6 bases and J gave up 5 bases; unmatched junction bases: 8. The V gene's germline CDR1 is ENHRY and CDR2 SYGVKD. The CDR3 spans 15 residues. CDR3 in amino acids: CAIRGTSEEGDTQYF. The CDR3 bases are TGTGCCATCAGAGGGACTAGCGAAGAGGGAGATACGCAGTATTTT.

The rearrangement uses TRBV5-1 and TRBJ1-2, with 7 bases fitting TRBD1. Trimming cost V 0 bases and J 4 bases; bases outside gene matches: 3. Germline V gives CDR1 SGHRS, CDR2 YFSETQ. The CDR3 has 14 residues. CDR3 protein: CASSLEGTAYGYTF. The CDR3 DNA is TGCGCCAGCAGCTTGGAGGGGACAGCCTATGGCTACACCTTC.

The J gene is TRBJ1-5, the V gene TRBV5-1; 7 bases agree with TRBD1. Germline V gives CDR1 SGHRS, CDR2 YFSETQ. With 0 bases clipped from V and 4 bases from J, the junction kept 1 base outside the gene matches. The CDR3 is 14 amino acids. CDR3 amino acids: CASSLEQGNQPQHF. CDR3 DNA sequence: TGCGCCAGCAGCTTGGAACAGGGGAATCAGCCCCAGCATTTT.

This rearrangement joins TRBV5-1 to TRBJ2-5; no definite D call. Germline CDR1 reads SGHRS; CDR2 reads YFSETQ. CDR3 length: 13 amino acids. Trimming cost V 1 base and J 3 bases, with 7 bases left between them. CDR3: CASSLIQKETQYF. The CDR3 DNA sequence: TGCGCCAGCAGCTTGATCCAGAAAGAGACCCAGTACTTC.

In this sample, this clone turned up a few times. This chain joins TRBV2 and TRBJ1-1, with TRBD1 matching 7 bases. The trim removed 8 bases at V and 4 bases at J, leaving 10 bases unmatched. Germline CDR1 and CDR2: SNHLY and FYNNEI. CDR3 length: 14 residues. The CDR3 protein is CASQTQGGRTEAFF. The CDR3 bases are TGTGCCAGCCAAACTCAGGGGGGTCGCACTGAAGCTTTCTTT.

The chain joins TRBV6-5 to TRBJ2-1, with D perhaps TRBD1 (5 bases). The CDR3 consists of 13 residues. Germline lookup yields CDR1 MNHEY and CDR2 SVGAGI. V shed 2 bases and J shed 5 bases, with 7 bases lying between them. The DNA of the CDR3 is TGTGCCAGCAGTTACGCGGACAACAATGAGCAGTTCTTC. The encoded protein is CASSYADNNEQFF.

This clone occurred once. The V and J genes are TRBV2 and TRBJ1-2; D is uncertain. V was clipped by 3 bases and J by 7 bases, with 21 bases between them. The CDR3 is made up of 16 amino acids. Germline V gives CDR1 SNHLY, CDR2 FYNNEI. The CDR3 coding sequence is TGTGCCAGCAGTGAGATGACTCACACCCTGGTGGGTGGCTACACCTTC. Its protein product is CASSEMTHTLVGGYTF.

The chain combines TRBV19 with TRBJ2-2, with a weak D call TRBD2 (6 bases). The CDR3 sequence is 16 residues long. Germline CDR1 and CDR2: LNHDA and SQIVND (reference sequence). The ends were cut back, 3 bases at V and 6 bases at J, with 17 bases in the middle. The CDR3 DNA follows: TGTGCCAGTAGTATCGAGGACCGGGGGTATCCCGGGGAGCTGTTTTTT. This sequence encodes CASSIEDRGYPGELFF. Together with reference TRBV19 and TRBJ2-2, the CDR3 gives the full variable domain: DGGITQSPKYLFRKEGQNVTLSCEQNLNHDAMYWYRQDPGQGLRLIYYSQIVNDFQKGDIAEGYSVSREKKESFPLTVTSAQKNPTAFYLCASSIEDRGYPGELFFGEGSRLTVL.

This clone was observed a single time. This chain connects TRBV5-1 to TRBJ2-2, with D maybe TRBD2 (5 bases). The CDR3 has 15 residues. The germline gives CDR1 SGHRS, CDR2 YFSETQ. Trimming took 4 bases from V and 4 from J, leaving 14 bases between them. CDR3 nucleotide sequence: TGCGCCAGCAGCCCCTCGGCGGGTCTCACCGGGGAGCTGTTTTTT. Translating gives CASSPSAGLTGELFF.

The rearrangement links TRBV2 to TRBJ1-6; 8 positions match TRBD1. The germline V gene encodes CDR1 SNHLY and CDR2 FYNNEI. The CDR3 consists of 16 residues. After removal of 6 bases from V and 8 bases from J, the junction contained 12 bases not matched to a gene. The CDR3: CASSRDRGIVDSPLHF. The CDR3 DNA reads TGTGCCAGCAGCCGCGACAGGGGCATAGTAGATTCACCCCTCCACTTT.

The chain employs TRBV5-1 and TRBJ1-4; tentatively, D is TRBD1 (5 bases). In germline, CDR1 is SGHRS, CDR2 YFSETQ. Deletions cut 4 bases from V and 6 bases from J, with 13 bases between. CDR3 length equals 14 residues. CDR3 sequence: CASSVRTRDEKLFF. DNA of the CDR3: TGCGCCAGCAGCGTTAGGACACGAGATGAAAAACTGTTTTTT.

The V call is TRBV4-2, the J call TRBJ1-3, with 7 bases lining up with TRBD1. Germline assignment: CDR1 LGHNA and CDR2 YNFKEQ. The CDR3 extends over 16 amino acids. With 0 bases clipped from V and 4 bases from J, the junction kept 6 bases outside the gene matches. The CDR3 is CASSQEEGATGNTIYF. CDR3 bases: TGTGCCAGCAGCCAAGAGGAGGGGGCCACGGGAAACACCATATATTTT.

This chain uses TRBV4-1 with TRBJ1-2; TRBD1 matches at 10 bases. Germline CDR1 reads MGHRA; CDR2 reads YSYEKL. The CDR3 spans 17 residues. V dropped 3 bases and J dropped 0; count of bases not matched to a gene: 7. This chain's CDR3 is CASSHPPGTGANYGYTF. The CDR3 nucleotides read TGCGCCAGCAGCCATCCCCCGGGGACAGGGGCTAACTATGGCTACACCTTC.

The chain uses TRBV6-5 and TRBJ1-2; no clear D gene. V lost 8 bases to trimming and J lost 8 bases, with 15 bases between them. The CDR3 loop spans 12 amino acids. Germline CDR1 reads MNHEY; CDR2 reads SVGAGI. DNA of the CDR3: TGTGCCAGCGGTAACCCAACGGGGGGCTACACCTTC. As protein: CASGNPTGGYTF.

This clone showed up just once. The rearrangement joins TRBV5-6 to TRBJ1-1; 9 positions match TRBD1. CDR3 size: 16 residues. J gave up 4 bases and V 4 bases, and 11 bases lay outside the gene matches. Germline loops: CDR1 SGHDT, CDR2 YYEEEE. CDR3 DNA sequence: TGTGCCAGCAGCCTTCCCGGGACAGGGATTGGCACTGAAGCTTTCTTT. Its protein product is CASSLPGTGIGTEAFF.